The clone carrying this T cell receptor beta chain was seen only a few times. No antigen is known for it. Molecular-barcoded quantitative 5'-RACE produced these TCR beta libraries. TCRdb independently ran MiXCR on the 5' RACE reads; one entry per CDR3 protein. The data contain over 600,000 distinct CDR3 sequences, under 20% of them singletons. The data were taken from a study of CD8 T cells in ankylosing spondylitis. General observations from the study: Fewer than 10 highly homologous variants formed a TCR beta motif that appeared characteristic of ankylosing spondylitis blood.

Germline assignment: CDR1 MGHRA and CDR2 YSYEKL. CDR3 length equals 15 residues. V shed 0 bases, J shed 2 bases, and the junction held 1 base outside the gene matches. The receptor's source is a male donor with ankylosing spondylitis. The V gene is TRBV4-1, the J gene TRBJ2-7; TRBD1 matches at 10 bases. Sequencing used blood, either unsorted or a sorted T cell fraction (not recorded which). The CDR3 DNA follows: TGCGCCAGCAGCCAAGAGGACAGGGGGGCCTACGAGCAGTACTTC. As protein: CASSQEDRGAYEQYF.